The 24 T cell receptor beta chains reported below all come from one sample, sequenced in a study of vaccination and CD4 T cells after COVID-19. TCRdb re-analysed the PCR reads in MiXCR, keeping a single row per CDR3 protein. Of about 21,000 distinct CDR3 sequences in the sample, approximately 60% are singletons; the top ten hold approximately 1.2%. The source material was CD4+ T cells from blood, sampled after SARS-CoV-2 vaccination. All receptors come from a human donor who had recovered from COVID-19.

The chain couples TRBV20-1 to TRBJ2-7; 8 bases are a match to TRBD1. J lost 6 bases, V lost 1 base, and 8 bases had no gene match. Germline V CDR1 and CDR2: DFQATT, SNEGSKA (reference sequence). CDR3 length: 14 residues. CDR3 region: CSARVPRGLSEQYF. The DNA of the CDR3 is TGCAGTGCTAGAGTTCCCAGGGGGCTGAGCGAGCAGTACTTC.

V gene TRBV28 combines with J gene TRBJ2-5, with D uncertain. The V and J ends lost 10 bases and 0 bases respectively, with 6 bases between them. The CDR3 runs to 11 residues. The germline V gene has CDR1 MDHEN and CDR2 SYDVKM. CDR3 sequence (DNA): TGTGCCACCACGTACCAAGAGACCCAGTACTTC. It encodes CATTYQETQYF.

CDR3 region: CASRKTFGSGRGTQYF. DNA for the CDR3: TGTGCCAGCAGGAAGACGTTCGGCAGTGGGAGAGGGACCCAGTACTTC. The V and J genes are TRBV27 and TRBJ2-5; a possible D gene is TRBD2 (5 bases). Trimming cost V 6 bases and J 7 bases, with 24 bases left between them. The CDR3 consists of 16 residues. Germline CDR1 reads MNHEY; CDR2 reads SMNVEV (reference sequence).

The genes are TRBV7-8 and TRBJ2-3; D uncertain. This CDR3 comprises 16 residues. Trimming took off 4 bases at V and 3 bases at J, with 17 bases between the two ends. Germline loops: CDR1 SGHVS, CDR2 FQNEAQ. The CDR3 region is CASSSLANLGTDTQYF. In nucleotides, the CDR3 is TGTGCCAGCAGCTCATTAGCAAACCTGGGGACAGATACGCAGTATTTT.

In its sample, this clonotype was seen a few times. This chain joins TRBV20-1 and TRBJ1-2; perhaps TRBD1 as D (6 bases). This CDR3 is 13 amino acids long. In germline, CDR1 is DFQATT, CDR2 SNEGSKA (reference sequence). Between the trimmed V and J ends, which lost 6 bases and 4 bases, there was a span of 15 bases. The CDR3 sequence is CSAQDSPGYGYTF. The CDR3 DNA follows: TGCAGTGCCCAGGACAGCCCTGGCTATGGCTACACCTTC.

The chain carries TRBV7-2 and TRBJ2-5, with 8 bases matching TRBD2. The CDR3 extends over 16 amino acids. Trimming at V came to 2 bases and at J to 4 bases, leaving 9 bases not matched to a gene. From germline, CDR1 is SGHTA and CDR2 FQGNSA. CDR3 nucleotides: TGTGCCAGCAGCTTACAGCTAGCGGGTGGGCCAGAGACCCAGTACTTC. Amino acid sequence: CASSLQLAGGPETQYF.

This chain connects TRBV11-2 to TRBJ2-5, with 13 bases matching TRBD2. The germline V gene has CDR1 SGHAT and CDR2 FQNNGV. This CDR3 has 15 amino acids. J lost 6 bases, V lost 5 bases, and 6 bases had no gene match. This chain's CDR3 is CASSRGLAGDKTQYF. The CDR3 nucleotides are TGTGCCAGCAGCCGCGGACTAGCGGGAGACAAGACCCAGTACTTC.

The CDR3 nucleotides are TGTGCCAGCAGCTTCACGGGACTAGCGACCGATACGCAGTATTTT. This encodes CASSFTGLATDTQYF. The V gene is TRBV12-3 or TRBV12-4, the J gene TRBJ2-3, with TRBD2 matching over 10 bases. V was clipped by 6 bases and J by 6 bases; unmatched bases: 9. The CDR3 loop spans 15 amino acids.

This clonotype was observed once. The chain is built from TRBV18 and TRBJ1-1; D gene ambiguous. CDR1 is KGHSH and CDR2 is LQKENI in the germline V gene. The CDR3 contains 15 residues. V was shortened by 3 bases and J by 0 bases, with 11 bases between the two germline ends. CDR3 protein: CASSPLGVMNTEAFF. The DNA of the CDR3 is TGTGCCAGCTCACCGCTTGGGGTCATGAACACTGAAGCTTTCTTT.

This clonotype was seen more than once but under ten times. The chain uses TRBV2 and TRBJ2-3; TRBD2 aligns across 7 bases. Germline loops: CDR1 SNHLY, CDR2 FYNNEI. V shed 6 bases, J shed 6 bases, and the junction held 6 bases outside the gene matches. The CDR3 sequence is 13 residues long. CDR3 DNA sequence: TGTGCCAGCAGCCCCGGACTAGAGGATACGCAGTATTTT. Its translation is CASSPGLEDTQYF.

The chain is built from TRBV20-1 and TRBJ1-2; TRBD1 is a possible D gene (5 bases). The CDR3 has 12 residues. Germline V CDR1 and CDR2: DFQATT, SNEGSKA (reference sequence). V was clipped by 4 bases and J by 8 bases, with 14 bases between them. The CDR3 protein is CSATDSRWGYTF. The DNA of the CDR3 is TGCAGTGCTACCGACAGCCGGTGGGGCTACACCTTC.

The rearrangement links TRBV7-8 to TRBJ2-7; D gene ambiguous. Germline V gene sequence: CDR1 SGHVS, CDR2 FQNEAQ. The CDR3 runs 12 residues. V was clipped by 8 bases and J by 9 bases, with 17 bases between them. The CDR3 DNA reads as TGTGCCAGCCAGGACGGACCCACGCCGCAGTACTTC. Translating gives CASQDGPTPQYF. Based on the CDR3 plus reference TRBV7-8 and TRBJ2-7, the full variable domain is GAGVSQSPRYKVAKRGQDVALRCDPISGHVSLFWYQQALGQGPEFLTYFQNEAQLDKSGLPSDRFFAERPEGSVSTLKIQRTQQEDSAVYLCASQDGPTPQYFGPGTRLTVT.

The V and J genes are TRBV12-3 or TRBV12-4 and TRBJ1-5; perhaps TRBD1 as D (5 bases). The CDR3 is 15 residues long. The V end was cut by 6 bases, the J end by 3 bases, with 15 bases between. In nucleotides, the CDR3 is TGTGCCAGCAGCCTTGGAGAACAGGTCAATCAGCCCCAGCATTTT. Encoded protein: CASSLGEQVNQPQHF.

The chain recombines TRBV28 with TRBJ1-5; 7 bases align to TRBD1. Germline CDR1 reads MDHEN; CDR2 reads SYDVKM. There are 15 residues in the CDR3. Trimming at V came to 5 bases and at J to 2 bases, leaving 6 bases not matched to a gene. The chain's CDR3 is CASSVSTGGNQPQHF. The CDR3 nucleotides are TGTGCCAGCAGTGTATCAACAGGGGGCAATCAGCCCCAGCATTTT.

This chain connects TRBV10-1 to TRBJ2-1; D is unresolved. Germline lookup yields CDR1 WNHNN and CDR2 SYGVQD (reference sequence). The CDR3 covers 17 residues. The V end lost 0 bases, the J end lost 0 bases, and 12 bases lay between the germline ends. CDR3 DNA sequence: TGCGCCAGCAGTGAGTCGACGGGCCCGAGCTCCTACAATGAGCAGTTCTTC. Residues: CASSESTGPSSYNEQFF.

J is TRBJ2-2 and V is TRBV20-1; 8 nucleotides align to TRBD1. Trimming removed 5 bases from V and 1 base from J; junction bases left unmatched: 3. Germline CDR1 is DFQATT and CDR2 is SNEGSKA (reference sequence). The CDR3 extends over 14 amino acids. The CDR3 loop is CSARDRGNTGELFF. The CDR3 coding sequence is TGCAGTGCTCGTGACAGGGGGAACACCGGGGAGCTGTTTTTT.

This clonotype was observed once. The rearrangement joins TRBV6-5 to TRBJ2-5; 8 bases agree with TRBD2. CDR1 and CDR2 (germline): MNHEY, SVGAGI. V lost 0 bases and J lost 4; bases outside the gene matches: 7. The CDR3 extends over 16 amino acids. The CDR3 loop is CASSYSTPTSAETQYF. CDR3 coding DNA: TGTGCCAGCAGTTACTCGACCCCGACTAGCGCAGAGACCCAGTACTTC.

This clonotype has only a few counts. The CDR3 loop reads CASSYTPPYEQYF. CDR3 DNA: TGTGCCAGCAGCTACACTCCGCCCTACGAGCAGTACTTC. This chain links TRBV2 with TRBJ2-7, with D unresolved. There are 13 residues in the CDR3. In germline, CDR1 is SNHLY, CDR2 FYNNEI. V lost 6 bases and J lost 2, with 11 bases in between.

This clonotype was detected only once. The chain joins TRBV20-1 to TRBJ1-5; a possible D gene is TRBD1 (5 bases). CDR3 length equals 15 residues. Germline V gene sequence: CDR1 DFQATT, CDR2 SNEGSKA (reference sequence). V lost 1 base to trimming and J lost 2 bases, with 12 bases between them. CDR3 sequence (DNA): TGCAGTGCTAGAGTCTCCACAGGAGGCAATCAGCCCCAGCATTTT. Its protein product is CSARVSTGGNQPQHF.

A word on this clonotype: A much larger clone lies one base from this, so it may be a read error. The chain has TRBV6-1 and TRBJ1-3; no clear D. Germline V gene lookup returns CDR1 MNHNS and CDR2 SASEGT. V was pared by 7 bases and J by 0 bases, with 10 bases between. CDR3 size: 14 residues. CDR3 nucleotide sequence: TGTGCCAGCAAGAGACAACTCTCTGGAAACACCATATATTTT. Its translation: CASKRQLSGNTIYF.

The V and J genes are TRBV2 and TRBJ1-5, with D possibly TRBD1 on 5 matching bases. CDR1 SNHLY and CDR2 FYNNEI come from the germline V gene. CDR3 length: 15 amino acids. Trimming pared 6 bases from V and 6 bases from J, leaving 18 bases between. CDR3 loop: CASRDRTGAIQPQHF. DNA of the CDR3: TGTGCCAGCAGGGACCGGACCGGGGCTATTCAGCCCCAGCATTTT.

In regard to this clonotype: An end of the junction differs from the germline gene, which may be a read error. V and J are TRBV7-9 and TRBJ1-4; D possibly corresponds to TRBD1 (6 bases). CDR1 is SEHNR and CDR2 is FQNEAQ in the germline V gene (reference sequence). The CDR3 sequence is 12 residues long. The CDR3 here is CAGSVDREKLFF. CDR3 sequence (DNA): TGTGCCGGCAGCGTCGACAGGGAAAAACTGTTTTTT.

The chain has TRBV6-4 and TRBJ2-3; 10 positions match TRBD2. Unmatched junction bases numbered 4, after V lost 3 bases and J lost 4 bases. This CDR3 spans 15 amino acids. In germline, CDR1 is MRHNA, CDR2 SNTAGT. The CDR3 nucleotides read TGTGCCAGCAGTGAGCTAGCGGGAGTGTCAGATACGCAGTATTTT. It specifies CASSELAGVSDTQYF.

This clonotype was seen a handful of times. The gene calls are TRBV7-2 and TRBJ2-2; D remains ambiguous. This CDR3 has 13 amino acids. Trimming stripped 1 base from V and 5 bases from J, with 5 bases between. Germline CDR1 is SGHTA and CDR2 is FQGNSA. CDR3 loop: CASSLGSTGELFF. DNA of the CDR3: TGTGCCAGCAGCTTAGGCTCGACCGGGGAGCTGTTTTTT.